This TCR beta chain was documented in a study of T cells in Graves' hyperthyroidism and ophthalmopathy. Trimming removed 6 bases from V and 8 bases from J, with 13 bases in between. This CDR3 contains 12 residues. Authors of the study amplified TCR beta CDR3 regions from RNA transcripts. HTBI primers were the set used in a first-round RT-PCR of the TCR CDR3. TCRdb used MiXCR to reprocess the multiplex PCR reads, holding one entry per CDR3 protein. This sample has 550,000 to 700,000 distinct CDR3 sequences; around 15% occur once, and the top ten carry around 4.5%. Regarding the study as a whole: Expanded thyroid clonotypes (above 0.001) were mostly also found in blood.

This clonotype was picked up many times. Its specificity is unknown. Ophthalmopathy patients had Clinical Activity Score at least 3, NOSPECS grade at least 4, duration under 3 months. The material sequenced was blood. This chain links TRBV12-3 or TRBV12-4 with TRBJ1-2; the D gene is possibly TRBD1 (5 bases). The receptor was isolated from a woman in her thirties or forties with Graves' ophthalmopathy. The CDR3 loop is CASSGTMGGYTF. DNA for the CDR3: TGTGCCAGCAGCGGGACGATGGGGGGCTACACCTTC.